This T cell receptor (beta chain) was captured by sequencing in a study of blood T cells in healthy people across ages. Combining a sample-barcoded 5' primer with a J-beta primer mix, a second PCR ran for about 6 to 12 cycles. TCRdb ran MiXCR on the 5' RACE reads and lists one entry per CDR3 protein. This sample carries 540,000 or so distinct CDR3 sequences, 45% to 55% of them seen once, and the ten largest clones take 20% to 25%. The CDR3 is made up of 14 amino acids. V lost 5 bases, J lost 2 bases, and 10 bases lay in between. Germline CDR1 and CDR2: DFQATT and SNEGSKA (reference sequence). Specimen: blood. The chain is built from TRBV20-1 and TRBJ2-6; D is perhaps TRBD1 (6 bases). This sequence originates from a man of 80 years or more in good health. The CDR3 sequence is CSAGRGPGANVLTF. CDR3 in DNA: TGCAGTGCTGGCAGGGGACCTGGGGCCAACGTCCTGACTTTC.